The 27 T cell receptor beta chains below were found in one sample sequenced in a study of blood T cells in healthy people across ages. Combining a sample-barcoded 5' primer with a J-beta primer mix, a second PCR ran for roughly 7 to 12 cycles. TCRdb re-derived calls from the 5' RACE reads in MiXCR, one entry per CDR3 protein. This sample has some 670,000 distinct CDR3 sequences, with about 50% found just once. The specimen sequenced was blood. The receptors derive from a woman of 80 years or more in good health.

V usage is TRBV3-1 and J usage is TRBJ2-3; D may be TRBD1 or TRBD2 (5 bases each). Trimming removed 0 bases from V and 3 bases from J, with 13 bases in between. The CDR3 covers 16 residues. Germline CDR1 is LGHDT and CDR2 is YNNKEL (reference sequence). The CDR3 DNA is TGTGCCAGCAGCCAAGATCCGGGGCGACAGACAGATACGCAGTATTTT. It translates to CASSQDPGRQTDTQYF.

As to this clonotype: This sequence may be a read error, since a much larger clone differs from it by one base. The rearrangement joins TRBV28 to TRBJ2-1, with 9 bases matching TRBD2. The germline gives CDR1 MDHEN, CDR2 SYDVKM. The CDR3 spans 14 residues. V shed 5 bases, J shed 13 bases, and the junction held 12 bases outside the gene matches. The CDR3 protein is CASSPPRLAETQFF. The CDR3, as DNA: TGTGCCAGCAGTCCTCCCCGACTAGCGGAGACCCAGTTCTTC.

The genes are TRBV15 and TRBJ2-3, with D hard to call. Trimming cost V 1 base and J 4 bases, with 9 bases left between them. Per the germline V gene, CDR1 is LNHNV and CDR2 is YYDKDF (reference sequence). This CDR3 spans 14 amino acids. DNA of the CDR3: TGTGCCACCAGCAGAGTATACCCTCCAGATACGCAGTATTTT. Its protein product is CATSRVYPPDTQYF.

The V and J genes are TRBV20-1 and TRBJ2-1; D might be TRBD1 (6 bases). This CDR3 has 15 residues. Trimming pared 8 bases from V and 0 bases from J, leaving 17 bases between. In germline, CDR1 is DFQATT, CDR2 SNEGSKA (reference sequence). The CDR3 DNA is TGCAGTACTGACTCAGGGGCTAGCTCCTACAATGAGCAGTTCTTC. It codes for CSTDSGASSYNEQFF.

Many counts were recorded for this clonotype. V usage is TRBV20-1 and J usage is TRBJ1-5; D is possibly TRBD1 (5 bases). Looked up from germline, CDR1 is DFQATT and CDR2 is SNEGSKA (reference sequence). The V and J ends lost 2 bases and 6 bases respectively, with 14 bases between them. The CDR3 runs to 14 residues. CDR3 coding DNA: TGCAGTGCTAGACAGGGTGGCGGAGGTCAGCCCCAGCATTTT. This translates into CSARQGGGGQPQHF.

The chain recombines TRBV4-1 with TRBJ1-2; TRBD1 matches at 10 bases. CDR3 size: 18 residues. Germline assignment: CDR1 MGHRA and CDR2 YSYEKL. With 2 bases clipped from V and 0 bases from J, the junction kept 9 bases outside the gene matches. CDR3 loop: CASSQPGDRGDANYGYTF. Here the CDR3 DNA reads TGCGCCAGCAGCCAACCTGGGGACAGGGGAGACGCTAACTATGGCTACACCTTC.

V and J are TRBV29-1 and TRBJ1-1; tentatively, D is TRBD1 (5 bases). Germline V gene sequence: CDR1 SQVTM, CDR2 ANQGSEA. The CDR3 contains 14 residues. Between the trimmed V and J ends, which lost 1 base and 6 bases, there was a span of 15 bases. The CDR3 sequence: CSVEGGGRRSEAFF. CDR3 DNA: TGCAGCGTTGAAGGGGGGGGGAGGAGGTCTGAAGCTTTCTTT.

This clonotype was seen ten or more times. The rearrangement links TRBV5-1 to TRBJ2-3; D is unresolved. The CDR3 has 12 amino acids. CDR1 is SGHRS, CDR2 YFSETQ, per germline. The V end was cut by 2 bases, the J end by 8 bases, with 9 bases between. CDR3 nucleotides: TGCGCCAGCAGCTTTCCAGAATCTACGCAGTATTTT. As protein: CASSFPESTQYF.

The chain links TRBV27 to TRBJ1-1; a possible D gene is TRBD1 (6 bases). The germline gives CDR1 MNHEY, CDR2 SMNVEV (reference sequence). The CDR3 totals 14 residues. V was pared by 7 bases and J by 3 bases, with 15 bases between. As DNA, the CDR3 is TGTGCCAGCAATCCGACAGGAAGGCACACTGAAGCTTTCTTT. Its protein is CASNPTGRHTEAFF.

This clonotype was found many times. The rearrangement links TRBV7-3 to TRBJ2-1; weak D call: TRBD2 (5 bases). V was cut by 6 bases and J by 10 bases, with 13 bases left in between. CDR1 and CDR2 from the germline V gene are SGHTA and FQGTGA. This CDR3 comprises 12 residues. The CDR3 DNA reads TGTGCCAGCAGGGTTGGGAGCGGAGAGCAGTTCTTC. Encoded protein: CASRVGSGEQFF.

The chain employs TRBV4-1 and TRBJ2-1; 7 nucleotides agree with TRBD1. The CDR3 is made up of 15 amino acids. Trimming cost V 4 bases and J 9 bases; bases outside gene matches: 12. CDR1 is MGHRA, CDR2 YSYEKL, per germline. The CDR3 DNA sequence: TGCGCCAGCAGCCTCGAGACAGGGACATATGGTGAGCAGTTCTTC. Its protein product is CASSLETGTYGEQFF.

To note about this clonotype: A read error may be the cause here, since a much bigger clone is one base away. CDR3 nucleotides: TGTACCAGCAGTTCCAATTACGAGCAGTACTTC. Translating it yields CTSSSNYEQYF. This sequence joins TRBV28 and TRBJ2-7; unclear D gene. The germline gives CDR1 MDHEN, CDR2 SYDVKM. The CDR3 has 11 amino acids.

The sample holds many counts of this clonotype. The CDR3 region has the DNA TGTGCCAGCAGAGGAGACCCTCGTCGAGGTGAAAAACTGTTTTTT. Protein sequence: CASRGDPRRGEKLFF. This chain connects TRBV7-2 to TRBJ1-4, with unresolved D. Per germline, CDR1 SGHTA and CDR2 FQGNSA. V was clipped by 6 bases and J by 7 bases, with 18 bases between them. CDR3 length: 15 residues. Full variable domain (remainder filled in from reference TRBV7-2 and TRBJ1-4): GAGVSQSPSNKVTEKGKDVELRCDPISGHTALYWYRQSLGQGLEFLIYFQGNSAPDKSGLPSDRFSAERTGGSVSTLTIQRTQQEDSAVYLCASRGDPRRGEKLFFGSGTQLSVL.

Worth noting for this clonotype: Given a much more abundant clone one base away, this may be a read error. The rearrangement links TRBV29-1 to TRBJ2-1, with a possible D match to TRBD1 (6 bases). The J call may be in error: the DNA end matches TRBJ2-7 better. The CDR3 runs 16 residues. Germline CDR1 and CDR2: SQVTM and ANQGSEA. The CDR3 loop reads CSVEWADSRSYNEQYF. CDR3 nucleotide sequence: TGCAGCGTTGAATGGGCGGACAGCCGTTCCTACAATGAGCAGTACTTC.

This clonotype was found many times. The chain combines TRBV6-6 with TRBJ2-7; 9 bases are a match to TRBD1. The CDR3 sequence is 12 residues long. Germline V gene data show CDR1 as MNHNY and CDR2 as SVGAGI (reference sequence). Unmatched junction bases numbered 3, after V lost 6 bases and J lost 6 bases. The DNA of the CDR3 is TGTGCCAGCAGCACGGACAGGGGCGAGCAGTACTTC. Its translation: CASSTDRGEQYF.

The chain uses TRBV28 and TRBJ2-1; no firm D call. The CDR3 loop spans 16 amino acids. V was clipped by 7 bases and J by 13 bases, with 29 bases between them. Germline CDR1 reads MDHEN; CDR2 reads SYDVKM. This CDR3 reads CASTSVPPPSYNGQFF. CDR3 coding DNA: TGTGCCAGCACCTCGGTCCCACCACCATCCTACAATGGACAGTTCTTC.

V usage is TRBV25-1 and J usage is TRBJ2-7, with 9 bases that match TRBD1. The V gene end was trimmed by 6 bases and the J gene end by 3 bases; junction bases not matched to a gene: 3. The CDR3 is made up of 13 amino acids. CDR1 and CDR2 (germline): MGHDK, SYGVNS. CDR3 DNA sequence: TGTGCCAGCAGGGGGGACAGGGACTACGAGCAGTACTTC. Translating gives CASRGDRDYEQYF.

This chain connects TRBV6-1 to TRBJ2-3; TRBD2 is a possible D gene (5 bases). The CDR3 totals 15 residues. Trimming stripped 5 bases from V and 0 bases from J, with 12 bases between. From germline, CDR1 is MNHNS and CDR2 SASEGT. DNA of the CDR3: TGTGCCAGCAGTTGGACTGCCACTAGCACAGATACGCAGTATTTT. Its protein product is CASSWTATSTDTQYF.

The genes are TRBV20-1 and TRBJ2-5, with D possibly being TRBD1 (6 bases). Trimming cost V 3 bases and J 1 base, with 15 bases left between them. The CDR3 is 15 amino acids. Germline V gives CDR1 DFQATT, CDR2 SNEGSKA (reference sequence). For the CDR3, the DNA is TGCAGTGCTAGTGTCCTGGGGACAACCCAAGAGACCCAGTACTTC. Translated, it gives CSASVLGTTQETQYF.

This clonotype was observed many times. This rearrangement joins TRBV7-9 to TRBJ1-2; D possibly corresponds to TRBD1 (5 bases). The CDR3 has 13 amino acids. Between the trimmed V and J ends, which lost 5 bases and 3 bases, there was a span of 10 bases. In germline, CDR1 is SEHNR, CDR2 FQNEAQ (reference sequence). The CDR3 sequence: CASSLGGDYGYTF. The CDR3 coding sequence is TGTGCCAGCAGCCTGGGGGGGGACTATGGCTACACCTTC.

This clonotype was counted ten times or more. The chain is built from TRBV7-3 and TRBJ2-3; no reliable D call. In germline, CDR1 is SGHTA, CDR2 FQGTGA. The CDR3 has 14 residues. V lost 5 bases to trimming and J lost 2 bases, with 11 bases between them. The CDR3 DNA reads TGTGCCAGCAGCCGCCTGGGGATCACAGATACGCAGTATTTT. As protein: CASSRLGITDTQYF. The variable domain in full, completed from reference TRBV7-3 and TRBJ2-3, reads GAGVSQTPSNKVTEKGKYVELRCDPISGHTALYWYRQSLGQGPEFLIYFQGTGAADDSGLPNDRFFAVRPEGSVSTLKIQRTERGDSAVYLCASSRLGITDTQYFGPGTRLTVL.

The chain employs TRBV5-5 and TRBJ2-1; a possible D gene is TRBD2 (5 bases). Between the trimmed V and J ends, which lost 0 bases and 8 bases, there was a span of 15 bases. This CDR3 has 15 residues. Germline lookup yields CDR1 SGHKS and CDR2 YYEKEE (reference sequence). The CDR3 sequence is CASSLGVGIAYEQFF. In DNA form, the CDR3 reads TGTGCCAGCAGCTTGGGGGTCGGGATCGCGTATGAGCAGTTCTTC.

This clonotype was observed many times. The chain carries TRBV7-6 and TRBJ2-6; D perhaps matches TRBD2 (6 bases). CDR1 SGHVS and CDR2 FNYEAQ come from the germline V gene. The CDR3 is made up of 17 amino acids. V gave up 2 bases and J gave up 4 bases, with 15 bases separating them. The CDR3 region is CASSLSRGSLGANVLTF. For the CDR3, the DNA is TGTGCCAGCAGCTTAAGTCGGGGGTCGTTAGGGGCCAACGTCCTGACTTTC.

This clonotype showed up just a few times. The genes are TRBV7-2 and TRBJ1-2; 10 bases agree with TRBD1. The CDR3 contains 15 residues. V shed 0 bases, J shed 8 bases, and the junction held 6 bases outside the gene matches. Germline V CDR1 and CDR2: SGHTA, FQGNSA. The CDR3: CASSLARGDRGGYTF. The CDR3 DNA reads as TGTGCCAGCAGCTTAGCGAGGGGGGACAGGGGAGGCTACACCTTC.

This clonotype was found a few times. CDR3 DNA sequence: TGTGCCAGCAGTGAGCGGGGCCCTCCGGTTGAGACCCAGTACTTC. It encodes CASSERGPPVETQYF. The chain recombines TRBV11-3 with TRBJ2-7, with 7 bases matching TRBD2. Gene TRBJ2-5 matches the end of the DNA better, so the J call may be wrong. CDR1 and CDR2 (germline): SGHNT, YENEEA. CDR3 length equals 15 residues.

Of note for this clonotype: This could be a read error, since a much larger clone is one nucleotide away. The V call is TRBV5-1, the J call TRBJ2-5; 11 bases align to TRBD2. Germline CDR1 SGHRS, CDR2 YFSETQ. There are 15 residues in the CDR3. V dropped 4 bases and J dropped 11; count of bases not matched to a gene: 13. The CDR3 nucleotides are TGCGCCAGCAGCCTGACTAGCGGGGTTAACAATGAGCAGTACTTC. Amino acid sequence: CASSLTSGVNNEQYF.

The J gene is TRBJ2-1, the V gene TRBV7-3; no clear D gene. Germline values: CDR1 SGHTA, CDR2 FQGTGA. V lost 0 bases, J lost 7 bases, and 13 bases lay in between. The CDR3 has 15 amino acids. CDR3 sequence: CASSLTFDGWNEQFF. CDR3 coding DNA: TGTGCCAGCAGCTTAACTTTCGACGGCTGGAATGAGCAGTTCTTC. The whole variable domain, remainder taken from reference TRBV7-3 and TRBJ2-1, is GAGVSQTPSNKVTEKGKYVELRCDPISGHTALYWYRQSLGQGPEFLIYFQGTGAADDSGLPNDRFFAVRPEGSVSTLKIQRTERGDSAVYLCASSLTFDGWNEQFFGPGTRLTVL.